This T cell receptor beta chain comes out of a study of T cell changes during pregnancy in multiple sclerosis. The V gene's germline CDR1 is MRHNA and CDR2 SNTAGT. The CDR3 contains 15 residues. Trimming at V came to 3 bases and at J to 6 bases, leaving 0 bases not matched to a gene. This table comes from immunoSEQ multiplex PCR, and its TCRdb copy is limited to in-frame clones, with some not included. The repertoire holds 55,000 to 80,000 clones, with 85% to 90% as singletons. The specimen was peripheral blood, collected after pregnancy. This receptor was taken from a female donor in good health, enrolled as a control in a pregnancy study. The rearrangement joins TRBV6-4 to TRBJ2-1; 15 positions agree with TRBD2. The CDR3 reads CASSEGLAGGNEQFF. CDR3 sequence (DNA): TGTGCCAGCAGTGAGGGACTAGCGGGAGGCAATGAGCAGTTCTTC.